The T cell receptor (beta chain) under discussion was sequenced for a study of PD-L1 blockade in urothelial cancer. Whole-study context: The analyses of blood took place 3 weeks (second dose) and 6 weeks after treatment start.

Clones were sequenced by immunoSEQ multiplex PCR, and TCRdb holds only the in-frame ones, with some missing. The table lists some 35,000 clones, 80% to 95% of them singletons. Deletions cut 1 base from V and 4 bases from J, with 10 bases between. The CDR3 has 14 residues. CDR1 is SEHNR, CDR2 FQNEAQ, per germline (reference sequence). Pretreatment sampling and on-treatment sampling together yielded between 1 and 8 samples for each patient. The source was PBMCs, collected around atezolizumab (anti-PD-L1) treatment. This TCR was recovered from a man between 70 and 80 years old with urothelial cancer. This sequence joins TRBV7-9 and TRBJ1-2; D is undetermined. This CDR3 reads CASSLEGGGYGYTF. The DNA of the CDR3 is TGTGCCAGCAGCTTAGAAGGCGGAGGCTATGGCTACACCTTC.